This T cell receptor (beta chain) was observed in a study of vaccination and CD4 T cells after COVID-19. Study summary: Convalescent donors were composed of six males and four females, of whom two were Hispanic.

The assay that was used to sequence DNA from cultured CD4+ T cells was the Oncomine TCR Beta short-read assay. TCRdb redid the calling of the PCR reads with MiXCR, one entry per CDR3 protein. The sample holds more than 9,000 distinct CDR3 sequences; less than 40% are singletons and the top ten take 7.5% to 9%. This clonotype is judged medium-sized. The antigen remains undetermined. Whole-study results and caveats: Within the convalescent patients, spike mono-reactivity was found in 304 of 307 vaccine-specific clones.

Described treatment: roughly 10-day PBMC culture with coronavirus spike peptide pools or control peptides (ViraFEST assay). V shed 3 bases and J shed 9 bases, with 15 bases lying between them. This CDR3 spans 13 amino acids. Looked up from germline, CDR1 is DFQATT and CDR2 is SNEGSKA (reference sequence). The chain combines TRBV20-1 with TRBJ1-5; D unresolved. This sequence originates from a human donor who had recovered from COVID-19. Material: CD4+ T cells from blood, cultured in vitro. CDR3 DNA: TGCAGTGCTAGGGGCAGTGGAGTTGGGCCCCAGCATTTT. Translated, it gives CSARGSGVGPQHF.